Each of the 27 T cell receptor beta chains below was sequenced from the same sample in a study of blood T cell repertoires in COVID-19 (dated by TCRdb to 2018 to 2021). Library method: the immunoSEQ multiplex PCR assay. Not all clones reach the TCRdb copy of this immuneACCESS table, which keeps in-frame sequences only. Checked studies attribute under half of the gap to unresolved V genes and leave the rest unexplained. Counted in this sample were 20,000 to 30,000 clones; approximately 75% of them appeared once. The ten most abundant clones make up less than 2.5% of the sample. The sequencing sample was made of peripheral blood. The origin of the receptors is a woman in her 70s with COVID-19, enrolled during active disease.

The V and J genes are TRBV18 and TRBJ2-1; 12 bases line up with TRBD2. Germline CDR1 KGHSH, CDR2 LQKENI. J lost 8 bases, V lost 3 bases, and 5 bases had no gene match. The CDR3 totals 15 residues. CDR3 residues: CASSPPSGGVYEQFF. The CDR3 region has the DNA TGTGCCAGCTCACCTCCTAGCGGGGGGGTCTATGAGCAGTTCTTC.

V and J are TRBV2 and TRBJ1-2; 7 bases fit TRBD1. CDR3 length: 17 amino acids. Trimming cost V 0 bases and J 0 bases; bases outside gene matches: 7. Germline CDR1 and CDR2: SNHLY and FYNNEI. The CDR3 DNA follows: TGTGCCAGCAGTGAAGCGCTTCGGACAGGAGCTAACTATGGCTACACCTTC. Translation gives CASSEALRTGANYGYTF.

This rearrangement joins TRBV4-3 to TRBJ2-7; 9 bases are a match to TRBD2. The CDR3 is made up of 16 amino acids. V was clipped by 0 bases and J by 1 base; unmatched bases: 4. Germline CDR1 reads LGHNA; CDR2 reads YSLEER. The CDR3: CASSQDRTSGSYEQYF. The DNA of the CDR3 is TGCGCCAGCAGCCAAGACCGAACTAGCGGGTCCTACGAGCAGTACTTC.

CDR3 coding DNA: TGTGCCAGCAGCATTAGCGGCGAGCAGTACTTC. Encoded protein: CASSISGEQYF. The chain is built from TRBV7-2 and TRBJ2-7, with a possible D match to TRBD2 (6 bases). In germline, CDR1 is SGHTA, CDR2 FQGNSA. This CDR3 is built from 11 residues. The ends were cut back, 5 bases at V and 6 bases at J, with 8 bases in the middle.

The chain recombines TRBV19 with TRBJ1-5; TRBD1 might be the D (6 bases). CDR3 length: 13 amino acids. Germline V CDR1 and CDR2: LNHDA, SQIVND (reference sequence). CDR3 protein: CTSGGALGQPQHF. The CDR3 DNA follows: TGTACAAGCGGGGGGGCGCTGGGTCAGCCCCAGCATTTT.

This clone was seen a single time. This chain uses TRBV7-6 with TRBJ2-1, with D uncertain. The V end was cut by 3 bases, the J end by 8 bases, with 11 bases between. The CDR3 length is 13 residues. From germline, CDR1 is SGHVS and CDR2 FNYEAQ. Here the CDR3 DNA reads TGTGCCAGCAGCTTGGCCCCTAGTGATGAGCAGTTCTTC. This codes for CASSLAPSDEQFF.

This clone came up a few times. The J gene is TRBJ1-3, the V gene TRBV19; D possibly corresponds to TRBD1 (6 bases). Germline CDR1 LNHDA, CDR2 SQIVND (reference sequence). The ends were cut back, 7 bases at V and 7 bases at J, with 20 bases in the middle. CDR3 length equals 15 residues. CDR3 nucleotides: TGTGCCAGTACAGGCAGGGGAGTCTCGGGGAACACCATATATTTT. Encoded protein: CASTGRGVSGNTIYF.

This chain uses TRBV7-8 with TRBJ2-6; 7 bases line up with TRBD2. J lost 0 bases, V lost 4 bases, and 15 bases had no gene match. Germline V gene lookup returns CDR1 SGHVS and CDR2 FQNEAQ. This CDR3 has 20 residues. CDR3 loop: CASSSFGRGRARSGANVLTF. In nucleotides, the CDR3 is TGTGCCAGCAGCTCTTTCGGGCGCGGGAGAGCTCGCTCTGGGGCCAACGTCCTGACTTTC.

The chain carries TRBV27 and TRBJ1-4, with TRBD1 identical over 8 bases. Germline values: CDR1 MNHEY, CDR2 SMNVEV (reference sequence). The length of the CDR3 is 16 residues. V was clipped by 5 bases and J by 4 bases; unmatched bases: 9. CDR3 in amino acids: CASSGLRDRINEKLFF. In DNA form, the CDR3 reads TGTGCCAGCAGTGGTCTCCGGGACAGGATTAATGAAAAACTGTTTTTT.

The chain uses TRBV11-2 and TRBJ2-2, with D uncertain. Per the germline V gene, CDR1 is SGHAT and CDR2 is FQNNGV. The V end lost 2 bases, the J end lost 0 bases, and 10 bases lay between the germline ends. This CDR3 comprises 16 residues. The CDR3 bases are TGTGCCAGCAGCTTAAATCGACAATCGAACACCGGGGAGCTGTTTTTT. It specifies CASSLNRQSNTGELFF.

The chain couples TRBV6-6 to TRBJ1-1; no definite D call. V was cut by 5 bases and J by 2 bases, with 12 bases left in between. CDR1 and CDR2 from the germline V gene are MNHNY and SVGAGI (reference sequence). This CDR3 contains 14 residues. CDR3 in DNA: TGTGCCAGCAGTGCAGGATTCGGAAACACTGAAGCTTTCTTT. It translates to CASSAGFGNTEAFF.

CDR3 nucleotide sequence: TGTGCTAGTGGTTTCCCGGGACAGGGGGCCGATGAGCAGTTCTTC. Amino acid sequence: CASGFPGQGADEQFF. V usage is TRBV12-5 and J usage is TRBJ2-1; TRBD1 matches 12 bases. This CDR3 spans 15 amino acids. Trimming removed 3 bases from V and 8 bases from J; junction bases left unmatched: 5. Germline V CDR1 and CDR2: LGHNT, FRNRAP.

The CDR3 DNA reads as TGTGCCAGCAGCCAAGACCCCACCTACGAGCAGTACTTC. Encoded protein: CASSQDPTYEQYF. This chain joins TRBV3-1 (or the pseudogene TRBV3-2) and TRBJ2-7, with no clear D. Germline V gene sequence: CDR1 LGHDT, CDR2 YNNKEL (reference sequence). The CDR3 is made up of 13 amino acids. Trimming pared 0 bases from V and 2 bases from J, leaving 5 bases between.

The chain combines TRBV28 with TRBJ2-5; D uncertain. V dropped 5 bases and J dropped 5 bases, with 9 bases sitting between them. From germline, CDR1 is MDHEN and CDR2 SYDVKM. The CDR3 loop spans 12 amino acids. The CDR3 DNA sequence: TGTGCCAGCAGTCCGACGAGGGAGACCCAGTACTTC. Its translation is CASSPTRETQYF.

With respect to this clone: The DNA is omitted, as the CDR3 cannot be located on it reliably, and the CDR3 follows TCRdb's listing. V gene TRBV21-1 combines with J gene TRBJ1-1. TRBV21-1 is marked as a pseudogene. The CDR3 is made up of 14 amino acids, end residues included. The CDR3 region is CASSKWGRGTEAFF.

The V call is TRBV15, the J call TRBJ1-2; TRBD1 aligns across 12 bases. The germline gives CDR1 LNHNV, CDR2 YYDKDF (reference sequence). The trim removed 0 bases at V and 7 bases at J, leaving 9 bases unmatched. The CDR3 covers 17 residues. CDR3 loop: CATSRERGTGGASGYTF. CDR3 coding DNA: TGTGCCACCAGCAGAGAGAGAGGGACAGGGGGCGCTTCTGGCTACACCTTC.

This chain links TRBV12-5 with TRBJ2-3, with 12 bases fitting TRBD2. This CDR3 is 18 amino acids long. Trimming at V came to 6 bases and at J to 6 bases, leaving 16 bases not matched to a gene. Per germline, CDR1 LGHNT and CDR2 FRNRAP. CDR3 DNA sequence: TGTGCTAGTGGCCCTCCGGGACTAGCGGGTTCCCATACGGATACGCAGTATTTT. Protein: CASGPPGLAGSHTDTQYF. Using reference TRBV12-5 and TRBJ2-3 for the parts outside the CDR3, the full variable domain is DARVTQTPRHKVTEMGQEVTMRCQPILGHNTVFWYRQTMMQGLELLAYFRNRAPLDDSGMPKDRFSAEMPDATLATLKIQPSEPRDSAVYFCASGPPGLAGSHTDTQYFGPGTRLTVL.

The genes are TRBV12-3 or TRBV12-4 and TRBJ2-5, with 10 bases identical to TRBD2. V was pared by 5 bases and J by 7 bases, with 4 bases of the junction left unmatched. CDR3 size: 13 residues. CDR3 region: CASSSGRAGTQYF. The CDR3 DNA follows: TGTGCCAGCAGTAGCGGGAGGGCCGGGACCCAGTACTTC.

The chain couples TRBV7-9 to TRBJ2-2; 10 bases are a match to TRBD2. The CDR3 consists of 15 residues. Germline V gene lookup returns CDR1 SEHNR and CDR2 FQNEAQ (reference sequence). The V gene end was trimmed by 5 bases and the J gene end by 4 bases; junction bases not matched to a gene: 4. The CDR3 sequence: CASSVTSGITGELFF. The CDR3 nucleotides are TGTGCCAGCAGCGTAACTAGCGGGATCACCGGGGAGCTGTTTTTT.

The chain recombines TRBV27 with TRBJ2-2; 12 nucleotides agree with TRBD1. The CDR3 totals 16 residues. Trimming took 5 bases from V and 6 from J; bases not matched to a gene: 7. Germline CDR1 reads MNHEY; CDR2 reads SMNVEV (reference sequence). This CDR3 is CASSRPGQGAAGELFF. CDR3 sequence (DNA): TGTGCCAGCAGTCGACCGGGACAGGGGGCGGCCGGGGAGCTGTTTTTT.

The chain uses TRBV29-1 and TRBJ1-1; D remains ambiguous. Trimming pared 4 bases from V and 0 bases from J, leaving 9 bases between. Germline CDR1 and CDR2: SQVTM and ANQGSEA. This CDR3 spans 13 amino acids. As DNA, the CDR3 is TGCAGCGTTGCCCCGACATTGAACACTGAAGCTTTCTTT. Translated: CSVAPTLNTEAFF.

The genes are TRBV27 and TRBJ1-3; a possible D gene is TRBD1 (6 bases). V was clipped by 5 bases and J by 4 bases, with 9 bases between them. Germline loops: CDR1 MNHEY, CDR2 SMNVEV (reference sequence). This CDR3 comprises 13 residues. CDR3: CASSRQDGNTIYF. The CDR3 coding sequence is TGTGCCAGCAGTCGACAGGACGGAAACACCATATATTTT.

The chain has TRBV29-1 and TRBJ2-3, with D perhaps matching TRBD2 (6 bases). This CDR3 is built from 15 residues. Per germline, CDR1 SQVTM and CDR2 ANQGSEA. Trimming pared 2 bases from V and 5 bases from J, leaving 17 bases between. CDR3 region: CSVELSPGRGDTQYF. In DNA form, the CDR3 reads TGCAGCGTTGAACTGAGCCCCGGGCGGGGAGATACGCAGTATTTT.

The chain combines TRBV6-2 or TRBV6-3 with TRBJ2-5; 12 nucleotides match TRBD2. This CDR3 is built from 16 residues. V lost 5 bases, J lost 2 bases, and 6 bases stayed unmatched. The V gene's germline CDR1 is MNHEY and CDR2 SVGEGT. In DNA form, the CDR3 reads TGTGCCAGCAGTCCGCCTAGCGGGAGGGCACAAGAGACCCAGTACTTC. Protein: CASSPPSGRAQETQYF.

The V call is TRBV12-5, the J call TRBJ2-5; tentatively, D is TRBD2 (5 bases). Germline assignment: CDR1 LGHNT and CDR2 FRNRAP. The CDR3 loop spans 15 amino acids. V was clipped by 0 bases and J by 5 bases, with 13 bases between them. The CDR3 spells CASGLVRRGIETQYF. CDR3 bases: TGTGCTAGTGGTTTGGTACGAAGAGGGATCGAGACCCAGTACTTC. Based on the CDR3 plus reference TRBV12-5 and TRBJ2-5, the full variable domain is DARVTQTPRHKVTEMGQEVTMRCQPILGHNTVFWYRQTMMQGLELLAYFRNRAPLDDSGMPKDRFSAEMPDATLATLKIQPSEPRDSAVYFCASGLVRRGIETQYFGPGTRLLVL.

The CDR3 loop reads CASSPSGTGAGNTIYF. DNA of the CDR3: TGTGCCAGCTCACCCTCCGGGACAGGGGCTGGAAACACCATATATTTT. The V call is TRBV18, the J call TRBJ1-3; 10 positions agree with TRBD1. The CDR3 sequence is 16 residues long. Trimming at V came to 3 bases and at J to 2 bases, leaving 4 bases not matched to a gene. CDR1 KGHSH and CDR2 LQKENI come from the germline V gene.

This clone was observed a single time. The chain employs TRBV6-2 or TRBV6-3 and TRBJ1-6; possibly TRBD1 for D (5 bases). V shed 2 bases and J shed 8 bases, with 10 bases lying between them. Looked up from germline, CDR1 is MNHEY and CDR2 is SVGEGT. The CDR3 consists of 14 residues. CDR3 in amino acids: CASSYGGKDSPLHF. The CDR3 DNA reads as TGTGCCAGCAGTTACGGGGGGAAAGATTCACCCCTCCACTTT.